These 2 T cell receptor beta chains were sequenced from one sample in a study of human thymus T cells. It was from resections taken during corrective heart surgery that the thymus tissue came. TCRdb keeps only in-frame clones here, not all; method: immunoSEQ multiplex PCR. The sample contains about 130,000 clones, approximately 96% of which appear only once. The sample taken for sequencing was thymus tissue. The source is a boy in the first two years of life with a congenital heart defect but otherwise immunologically healthy.

This clone appeared a single time. This chain connects TRBV29-1 to TRBJ2-1; D is unclear. The V end lost 4 bases, the J end lost 0 bases, and 10 bases lay between the germline ends. The CDR3 consists of 14 residues. Germline V gene data show CDR1 as SQVTM and CDR2 as ANQGSEA. CDR3 loop: CSVVGFRSYNEQFF. The CDR3 bases are TGCAGCGTTGTAGGCTTCCGCTCCTACAATGAGCAGTTCTTC.

The rearrangement joins TRBV7-8 to TRBJ2-7, with D possibly being TRBD1 (5 bases). The length of the CDR3 is 15 residues. Trimming took off 1 base at V and 2 bases at J, with 12 bases between the two ends. Germline-derived CDR1 and CDR2 are SGHVS and FQNEAQ. As DNA, the CDR3 is TGTGCCAGCAGCTTAGGGGGCCAGGGAACCTACGAGCAGTACTTC. Protein product: CASSLGGQGTYEQYF.